The next 3 T cell receptor beta chains were all read from a single sample in a study of cytomegalovirus exposure and HLA in healthy donors. With 60 Vbeta and 13 Jbeta primers, the PCR was carried out. The repertoire was sequenced with immunoSEQ multiplex PCR; TCRdb's copy has only in-frame clones and lacks some. The table has approximately 190,000 clones, 87% seen once. Source material: PBMCs. The receptors shown here come from a boy aged 2-9 years in good health and CMV-seronegative.

The V gene is TRBV5-1, the J gene TRBJ2-5; possible D gene TRBD2, 6 bases. Trimming pared 2 bases from V and 5 bases from J, leaving 13 bases between. The CDR3 is 14 residues long. Germline CDR1 is SGHRS and CDR2 is YFSETQ. The DNA for the CDR3 is TGCGCCAGCAGCTTAGGAGGGTTTTTCGAGACCCAGTACTTC. Translated: CASSLGGFFETQYF.

The chain carries TRBV21-1 and TRBJ1-1; TRBD1, as called in the table, went unchecked against the DNA. TRBV21-1 is flagged as a pseudogene. This CDR3 contains 19 residues. The CDR3: CASSKARGQVLCSGTEAFF. As DNA, the CDR3 is TGTGCCAGCAGCAAAGCGCGGGGACAGGTTCTTTGCTCGGGTACTGAAGCTTTCTTT.

V gene TRBV6-5 combines with J gene TRBJ2-5; 8 bases are shared with TRBD1. Germline V gene sequence: CDR1 MNHEY, CDR2 SVGAGI. The CDR3 is 12 amino acids. V lost 11 bases, J lost 1 base, and 3 bases stayed unmatched. CDR3 amino acids: CAGQGVQETQYF. CDR3 in DNA: TGTGCCGGACAGGGCGTCCAAGAGACCCAGTACTTC.